This record concerns one T cell receptor beta chain sequence. Its cognate antigen has yet to be identified. Base qualities are not at hand, and no much larger clone is one base apart. This specimen comes from a study of long-term antiretroviral therapy in people with HIV (dated by TCRdb to the early 2020s). Turning to the overall study: Collection of the earliest samples took place about a decade ahead of the 2015 WHO recommendation for immediate ART, at a time when ART was typically delayed until CD4 counts fell. Whether ART initiation and durable HIV suppression were associated with changes in peripheral blood TRB repertoire composition and diversity was tested in a retrospective serial study. A total of about 190 cryopreserved PBMC samples were contributed to the cohort by 30 adults with confirmed HIV infection, with samples collected serially over a mean of around 6 years (range 1-12). Among the 30 or so participants with HIV, roughly eleven were female. Test extractions of a monoclonal T-cell line alongside 30 or so polyclonal samples showed no cross-contamination during QIAcube processing.

The immunoSEQ hsTCRB v3.0 assay was used at survey level resolution to sequence the TRB variable region. A depth of roughly 35,000-55,000 T-cell genomes per sample was targeted for TRB sequencing. An Illumina MiSeq with a v3 150-cycle kit was used to sequence the pooled TRB libraries. Per the authors' processing: Repertoire analysis ran in R within a reproducible Nextflow workflow covering QC, data transformation and analysis. Custom analyses were implemented in LymphoSeq2, an R package for AIRR-Seq data exploration. After excluding a few samples that yielded fewer than 5000 total TRB sequences, roughly 190 HIV repertoires remained for analysis. Among the 200 or so HIV repertoires that were kept, almost 60 were collected before ART initiation and under 150 were collected after ART initiation. Repertoires were downsampled to 5000 TRB nucleotide sequences, and summary statistics were averaged over 100 downsampling iterations. The analysis kept only TRB sequences whose CDR3 regions were at least seven amino acids long. Diversity was assessed using a clonality score derived from Shannon entropy and using the Gini coefficient. In repertoire networks, the top 5000 CDR3 amino acid sequences were linked whenever an edit distance of one separated two sequences. For TRB CDR3 amino acid sequences, GLIPH2 was used to predict antigen specificity groups and MHC restriction. To flag known CMV, EBV, HIV or tissue antigen associations, CDR3 amino acid sequences were matched against VDJdb and McPAS-TCR. Pre-ART, post-ART and control groups were compared with Wilcoxon signed-rank tests and Holm-Bonferroni correction. TCRdb re-hosts the immuneACCESS table, in-frame sequences only. Its copies lack some clones; in the studies checked, an unresolved V gene accounts for under half of them, and the cause for the rest is not known. V, J and clone size reflect that table, while D and trimming were determined from the DNA. This sample comprises around 9,000 clones, around 77% of them detected only once. The ten largest clones add up to roughly 13% of the sample.

To be included, a participant needed at least one PBMC sample from before ART initiation plus at least two post-ART samples. Every participant with HIV received treatment in the United States of America. Before DNA extraction, cryopreserved samples of about 0.95-10 million PBMC were thawed and washed. At the time of the earliest PBMC sample, participants with HIV were aged between roughly 20 and 60 years. PBMC samples from each participant spanned 1-4 timepoints before ART initiation and 2-8 timepoints after ART initiation, with a median of 7 samples. Serial HIV viral load, CD4+ T-cell count, ART history and demographic data were obtained for every participant. Using a Qiagen kit on a QIAcube, genomic DNA was extracted from unsorted PBMC, with samples processed in batches of 12. CDR1 and CDR2, per the germline V gene, are SGHDT and YYEEEE. V is pruned by 7 bases and J by 3 bases, leaving 9 bases of the junction without a gene match. Inclusive of the bounding cysteine and phenylalanine, the CDR3 is 14 residues long. Only CDR3 DNA is held: 42 bases, read in frame from base 1.

Broader findings and caveats from the paper: Inferences about post-ART repertoire changes were limited because no data were available on ART adherence, viral resistance or therapy changes. CDR3 length ranges in HIV repertoires were narrower than in controls, and network structure suggested an antigen-experienced repertoire with only a slight naive shift after ART. ART initiation was associated with a significant increase in TRB diversity, but diversity stayed significantly below transplant donor controls even after long-term ART. Limited PBMC availability meant only the TCR beta chain was sequenced, without alpha chain pairing. Because cell numbers in pre-ART samples were limited, unsorted PBMC were profiled instead of sorted CD4+ and CD8+ T cells. The samples span the years 2004 to 2017, and the ART regimens used may be less effective than current regimens. At every time point, the repertoire was dominated by expanded TRB clones first identified before ART initiation, although this dominance fluctuated and, in many PLHIV, declined after ART.

The rearranged segments are TRBV5-6 and TRBJ2-7, with 8 central nucleotides matching TRBD1. The input for sequencing was unsorted PBMCs, taken 0.4 years before starting antiretroviral therapy. The TCR sequence derives from a man in his thirties or forties with HIV. The CDR3 has the sequence CASGTGTGSYEQYF. The bases are TGTGCCAGCGGGACCGGGACAGGTAGCTACGAGCAGTACTTC.